These T cell receptor beta chains were read from a single sample in a study of cytomegalovirus exposure and HLA in healthy donors. Only in-frame clones appear in the TCRdb table, and some are missing; sequencing was by immunoSEQ multiplex PCR. This table has some 100,000 clones, approximately 80% appearing once. Source material: PBMCs. These receptors all come from a male donor in good health and CMV-seropositive. Both conserved end residues are part of each CDR3. The D gene is left open where the match is weak. Only some rows state a clone size, as once, few, many or a class for expanded clones.

DNA,CDR3,J,size,D,V
TGTGCCAGCAGTGTCCGGGCGCGCGGGGGCTCTAACAATCAGCCCCAGCATTTT,CASSVRARGGSNNQPQHF,TRBJ1-5,NA,NA,TRBV2
TGTGCCAGCAGTTGGACAGGGGGCCAGCCCCAGCATTTT,CASSWTGGQPQHF,TRBJ1-5,NA,TRBD1,TRBV5-8
TGTGCCAGCAGCTACCGGGACAGGGTGAACACCGGGGAGCTGTTTTTT,CASSYRDRVNTGELFF,TRBJ2-2,NA,TRBD1,TRBV7-8
TGTGCCAGCAGCGTAGTGGCGGGGGCGGATGGCTACACCTTC,CASSVVAGADGYTF,TRBJ1-2,NA,NA,TRBV9
TGTGCCAGCACTCGAGGGCGTAACACTGAAGCTTTCTTT,CASTRGRNTEAFF,TRBJ1-1,NA,NA,TRBV6-6
TGTGCCAGCAGCTTAGCGTTATCCTACGAGCAGTACTTC,CASSLALSYEQYF,TRBJ2-7,NA,NA,TRBV11-3
TGTGCCAGCAGTTATGGGGGCAGGGCTTATGGCTACACCTTC,CASSYGGRAYGYTF,TRBJ1-2,NA,NA,TRBV6-1
TGCGCCAGCAGCCAAGAGGCAGGGCACCCCAAAGATCAGCCCCAGCATTTT,CASSQEAGHPKDQPQHF,TRBJ1-5,NA,NA,TRBV4-1
TGTGCCAGCAGCCTAGATACGCAGTATTTT,CASSLDTQYF,TRBJ2-3,NA,NA,TRBV6-1
TGTGCCAGCAGCTCCCTCGGGACAGGGAAATCACCCCTCCACTTT,CASSSLGTGKSPLHF,TRBJ1-6,NA,TRBD1,TRBV7-2
TGCGCCAGCAGCTTGGATTCGGGGGATCAGCCCCAGCATTTT,CASSLDSGDQPQHF,TRBJ1-5,NA,NA,TRBV5-1
TGTGCCAGCAGCTTAGTAGCGGGGGCGGGGGGGGATACGCAGTATTTT,CASSLVAGAGGDTQYF,TRBJ2-3,NA,TRBD2,TRBV7-9
TGCGCCAGCAGCCAAGGGTATGGGGGGAGTGGCTACACCTTC,CASSQGYGGSGYTF,TRBJ1-2,NA,NA,TRBV4-3
TGTGCCACCAGCAGAGATTACACCCCCCAGCATTTT,CATSRDYTPQHF,TRBJ1-5,NA,NA,TRBV15
TGTGCCAGCAGCTTACGGCGGGGGAGCACAGATACGCAGTATTTT,CASSLRRGSTDTQYF,TRBJ2-3,NA,TRBD2,TRBV13
TGCAGCGTCGACCGTGGGGCAGATGCGCAGTATTTT,CSVDRGADAQYF,TRBJ2-3,NA,NA,TRBV29-1
TGCGCCAGCAGCCAAGTGGCACTAGCTAACTATGGCTACACCTTC,CASSQVALANYGYTF,TRBJ1-2,NA,NA,TRBV4-1
TGTGCCAGTACCCCCTCGAACACCGGGGAGCTGTTTTTT,CASTPSNTGELFF,TRBJ2-2,NA,NA,TRBV19
TGTGCCAGCAGCTTAGTCCCGACAGGGGCTTTCAACACTGAAGCTTTCTTT,CASSLVPTGAFNTEAFF,TRBJ1-1,NA,TRBD1,TRBV7-2
TGCGCCAGCAGCCAAGACGGGGGGTTGGGGAATCAGCCCCAGCATTTT,CASSQDGGLGNQPQHF,TRBJ1-5,once,NA,TRBV4-1